The present T cell receptor beta chain was sequenced within a study of blood T cell repertoires in COVID-19. Study context: COVID-19 samples from acute and convalescent phases originated in the United States, Italy and Spain. Sources were T cells, B-cell-depleted T cells, or PBMCs; the material itself was cDNA or gDNA.

Authors' analysis steps: By means of reference gene primer amplification, nucleated cell counts were estimated. Produced via immunoSEQ multiplex PCR; TCRdb's table is partial and in-frame only. Clone size and the V and J calls come from that table; the DNA yielded D and trimming. The table records a few hundred thousand clones, approximately 86% of them present only once. Germline values: CDR1 LGHNA, CDR2 YSLEER. V gave up 0 bases and J gave up 4 bases; unmatched junction bases: 6. CDR3 length: 16 amino acids. This clone was counted between two and nine times. The clonotype originates from a woman under 30 with acute or convalescent COVID-19. Source material: peripheral blood. The chain uses TRBV4-3 and TRBJ1-5; TRBD1 matches at 7 bases. CDR3 DNA: TGCGCCAGCAGCCAAGATTGGCAGGGGGGAAATCAGCCCCAGCATTTT. It codes for CASSQDWQGGNQPQHF.